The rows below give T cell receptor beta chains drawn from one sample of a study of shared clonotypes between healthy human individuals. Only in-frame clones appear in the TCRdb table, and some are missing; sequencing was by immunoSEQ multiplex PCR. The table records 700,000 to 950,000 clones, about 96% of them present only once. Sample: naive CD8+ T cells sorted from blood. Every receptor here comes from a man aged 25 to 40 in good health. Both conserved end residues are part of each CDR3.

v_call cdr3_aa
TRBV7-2 CASSETSGASYEQYF
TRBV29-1 CSVVLLPASGYTDTQYF
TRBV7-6 CASSLVGYRELFF
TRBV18 CASSATTGAGLDTQYF
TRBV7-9 CASSLEGWNEQYF
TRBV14 CASSQAFLGGNTEAFF
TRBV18 CASSPTGAYEQYF
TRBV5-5 CASSLRGQNKGGRANEKLFF
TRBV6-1 CASSGGLAGFNEQFF
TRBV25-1 CASTQSVDPASGANVLTF
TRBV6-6 CASSYSTGYIPYEQYF
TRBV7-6 CASSLGTGSYEQYF
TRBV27 CASSLSFLTDTQYF
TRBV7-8 CAVGTGPSSYNEQFF
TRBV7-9 CASSLGSETQYF
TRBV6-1 CASSGYTGYTF
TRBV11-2 CASSWGGMGKETQYF
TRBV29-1 CSVEGATDTQYF
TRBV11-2 CASRATTDRGGNEQFF